This TCR beta chain was observed in a study of CD4 T cells in relation to SARS-CoV-2 and coronaviruses. Study-level findings and limits: Compared with monoreactive clones, crossreactive clones showed significantly weaker SARS-CoV-2 expansion.

Assay used: immunoSEQ multiplex PCR; TCRdb lists only in-frame clones, some missing. In the table there are about 59,000 clones, about nine tenths of which are singletons. The CDR3 is 13 residues long. CDR1 SQVTM and CDR2 ANQGSEA come from the germline V gene. V was cut by 5 bases and J by 6 bases, with 14 bases left in between. The unexposed donors gave CD4+ T cells in about 2010-2018, prior to COVID-19. CD4 enrichment then naive enrichment separated naive from memory CD4+ cells. Comment on this clone: The target antigen is unknown.

The V call is TRBV29-1, the J call TRBJ2-1, with D tentatively TRBD2 (6 bases). The receptor was derived from a human donor in good health. The specimen was memory CD4+ T cells from PBMCs. The CDR3 loop is CSVKPSAVNEQFF. CDR3 DNA sequence: TGCAGCGTTAAACCTAGCGCTGTCAATGAGCAGTTCTTC.